The table lists the clone carrying this TCR beta chain with a few counts. What it binds is unknown. These data originate in a study of graft-versus-host responses after intestinal transplantation. Study summary: The transplants performed in recipients were multivisceral, liver-intestinal, or isolated intestinal. Findings of the study overall: Researchers found GvH clones in recipient marrow, and some showed up first in ileum or blood. Allografts of one patient group, those with graft-donor T cell macrochimerism, had high graft-versus-host to host-versus-graft clonal ratios. HvG clone declines early post-transplant were associated with peak circulating GvH levels.

V was clipped by 1 base and J by 7 bases, with 6 bases between them. There are 12 residues in the CDR3. CDR1 and CDR2 from the germline V gene are SGHDT and YYEEEE. TCRdb's copy holds only in-frame clones and misses some; the assay was immunoSEQ multiplex PCR. The sample shows more than 95,000 clones, about nine tenths of them seen only once. Sequenced here: unstimulated CD4+ T cells sorted from spleen or lymph node cells, sampled before intestinal transplant. V and J are TRBV5-6 and TRBJ1-5; no clear D gene. This TCR came from a human donor who received an intestinal transplant. The CDR3 DNA sequence: TGTGCCAGCAGCTTGTTCGGGCAGCCCCAGCATTTT. Its translation is CASSLFGQPQHF. Full variable domain (outside the CDR3, taken from reference TRBV5-6 and TRBJ1-5): DAGVTQSPTHLIKTRGQQVTLRCSPKSGHDTVSWYQQALGQGPQFIFQYYEEEERQRGNFPDRFSGHQFPNYSSELNVNALLLGDSALYLCASSLFGQPQHFGDGTRLSIL.